This T cell receptor (beta chain) was profiled in a study of immune evolution from preneoplasia to lung adenocarcinoma. Sequencing was performed with immunoSEQ multiplex PCR; in TCRdb, only in-frame clones are kept and a portion is missing. The sample has 20,000 to 30,000 clones; around 70% are singletons. The germline gives CDR1 SGHAT, CDR2 FQNNGV. This CDR3 is 17 amino acids long. J was trimmed by 0 bases and V by 1 base; bases with no gene match: 6. The clonotype originates from a person between 55 and 69 years old with invasive lung adenocarcinoma. Some clones in this sample may be carry-over from other donors' samples. V gene TRBV11-2 combines with J gene TRBJ2-1, with 7 bases fitting TRBD2. Sequenced: FFPE invasive lung adenocarcinoma tissue. The CDR3 is CASSLAGGKSSYNEQFF. The CDR3 DNA sequence: TGTGCCAGCAGCTTAGCGGGGGGTAAGAGCTCCTACAATGAGCAGTTCTTC.